These T cell receptor beta chains were read from a single sample in a study of blood T cell repertoires in COVID-19. Measured with immunoSEQ multiplex PCR; TCRdb has only the in-frame clones, and not every one. The data show 250,000 to 350,000 clones, around 85% seen once. Specimen: peripheral blood. The receptor set was obtained from a woman aged 45-59 years with active or convalescent COVID-19. CDR3s include the opening cysteine and the closing phenylalanine or tryptophan. A D gene is named only where the DNA matches it firmly. Where a row states a size, it is once, few, many or the class of an expanded clone; other rows omit it.

d_gene	v_gene	abundance	j_gene	CDR3nt	CDR3aa
TRBD1	TRBV19	.	TRBJ2-1	TGTGCCAGTAGCCGCTTAAGAGGACAGGGGAGTAATGAGCAGTTCTTC	CASSRLRGQGSNEQFF
TRBD1	TRBV11-2	.	TRBJ2-7	TGTGCCAGCAGCCTAGGGGGACAGGGCTGGGAGCAGTACTTC	CASSLGGQGWEQYF
TRBD1	TRBV4-2	once	TRBJ2-3	TGTGCCAGCAGCCCCGGGCAGGGGGCGCCGAAAGATACGCAGTATTTT	CASSPGQGAPKDTQYF
TRBD2	TRBV11-1	.	TRBJ2-2	TGTGCCAGCAGCCGGAACGGGGGGTTCGGGGAGCTGTTTTTT	CASSRNGGFGELFF
TRBD1	TRBV9	.	TRBJ2-7	TGTGCCAGCAGCGCCCTGACAGGGGGTAGCGACGAGCAGTACTTC	CASSALTGGSDEQYF
TRBD1	TRBV6-1	.	TRBJ1-3	TGTGCCAGCAGTGTGGGGCAGTGGCAGGGGGTTTCTGGAAACACCATATATTTT	CASSVGQWQGVSGNTIYF
.	TRBV5-8	.	TRBJ2-2	TGTGCCAGCAGCCCTACCTTCGACAGGAGGAACACCGGGGAGCTGTTTTTT	CASSPTFDRRNTGELFF
TRBD2	TRBV18	.	TRBJ2-7	TGTGCCAGCTCACCAAGCGGGAGGAACTACGAGCAGTACTTC	CASSPSGRNYEQYF
TRBD2	TRBV6-4	.	TRBJ2-5	TGTGCCAGCAGTGACTCAGCGGGGGGCGAGGAGACCCAGTACTTC	CASSDSAGGEETQYF
TRBD2	TRBV7-2	.	TRBJ2-3	TGTGCCAGCAGCGCCGGACTAGCGTATAGCACAGATACGCAGTATTTT	CASSAGLAYSTDTQYF
TRBD1	TRBV11-3	.	TRBJ2-3	TGTGCCAGCAGCGCAAACAGGGGAGATACGCAGTATTTT	CASSANRGDTQYF
TRBD2	TRBV5-6	.	TRBJ2-3	TGTGCCAGCAGCTTAAGAGCGGGGGTCACAGATACGCAGTATTTT	CASSLRAGVTDTQYF
.	TRBV12-3/TRBV12-4	few	TRBJ2-7	TGTGCCAGCAGTTATCACTCCTACGAGCAGTACTTC	CASSYHSYEQYF
.	TRBV5-1	.	TRBJ1-2	TGCGCCAGCAGCTTATTACAGGGCGACTATGGCTACACCTTC	CASSLLQGDYGYTF
.	TRBV7-8	.	TRBJ2-7	TGTGCCAGCAGCTTAGTGGGGGCTTCCTACGAGCAGTACTTC	CASSLVGASYEQYF
.	TRBV9	.	TRBJ1-5	TGTGCCAGCAGCGGCGGGGTTAATCAGCCCCAGCATTTT	CASSGGVNQPQHF
TRBD2	TRBV27	few	TRBJ2-7	TGTGCCAGCAGATCAACGGGACTAGTAATCTACGAGCAGTACTTC	CASRSTGLVIYEQYF
TRBD2	TRBV25-1	.	TRBJ2-7	TGTGCCAGCAGTGGTAGCGGGAGGCCCTACGAGCAGTACTTC	CASSGSGRPYEQYF
.	TRBV5-5	.	TRBJ1-3	TGTGCCAGCAGCTTGTTAACAGGCCCTGGAAACACCATATATTTT	CASSLLTGPGNTIYF
.	TRBV5-6	.	TRBJ1-2	TGTGCCAGCAGCTTGGCGGTCGGGGTAACCTACTATGGCTACACCTTC	CASSLAVGVTYYGYTF
TRBD2	TRBV9	.	TRBJ2-1	TGTGCCAGCAGCGTAGGAGCGGGAGACGAGCAGTTCTTC	CASSVGAGDEQFF
TRBD1	TRBV15	.	TRBJ1-6	TGTGCCACCAGCAGAGCGACAGGGTCGAATTCACCCCTCCACTTT	CATSRATGSNSPLHF
.	TRBV18	.	TRBJ1-5	TGTGCCAGCTCACGCAGTGTCGGGGTTCCCCAGCATTTT	CASSRSVGVPQHF
.	TRBV28	.	TRBJ1-1	TGTGCCAGCAGTTACTCGGGCGGTAGCGGAGCTTTCTTT	CASSYSGGSGAFF
TRBD1	TRBV18	.	TRBJ1-2	TGTGCCAGCTCACCCCTACAGGGGGTAGATGGCTACACCTTC	CASSPLQGVDGYTF
TRBD1	TRBV24-1	.	TRBJ2-1	TGTGCCACCAGAGCGGGCAGGGGGCGCGGTGAGCAGTTCTTC	CATRAGRGRGEQFF
TRBD1	TRBV7-8	.	TRBJ1-1	TGTGCCAGCAGCTCTCAGACAGGGGCCAGTGTGAACACTGAAGCTTTCTTT	CASSSQTGASVNTEAFF
.	TRBV2	.	TRBJ1-1	TGTGCCAGCAGTGAACGGAAGTCAGGGGCCCCGAAGTTAGCTTTCTTT	CASSERKSGAPKLAFF
.	TRBV27	.	TRBJ1-4	TGTGCCAGCAGTACTTATCCAGGGGAAACTAATGAAAAACTGTTTTTT	CASSTYPGETNEKLFF
.	TRBV5-1	few	TRBJ1-3	TGCGCCAGCAGCTTGGAGCGTAATGCTGGAAACACCATATATTTT	CASSLERNAGNTIYF
.	TRBV12-3/TRBV12-4	.	TRBJ1-5	TGTGCCAGCAGTTTTACAGGCAATCAGCCCCAGCATTTT	CASSFTGNQPQHF
.	TRBV12-3/TRBV12-4	.	TRBJ2-7	TGTGCCAGCAGTTTACAGTACGAGCAGTACTTC	CASSLQYEQYF
TRBD1	TRBV11-2	few	TRBJ2-1	TGTGCCAGCAGCATTGACAGGGGCCCCTACAATGAGCAGTTCTTC	CASSIDRGPYNEQFF
TRBD2	TRBV29-1	.	TRBJ2-1	TGCAGCGCCGACGTAGCGGGAGGGTTGGATGAGCAGTTCTTC	CSADVAGGLDEQFF
TRBD2	TRBV3-1/TRBV3-2	once	TRBJ2-2	TGTGCCAGCAGCATACTAGCGGCCACCGGGGAGCTGTTTTTT	CASSILAATGELFF
.	TRBV6-5	few	TRBJ2-3	TGTGCCAGCAGTTACTCGACTTTTCCTAGCACAGATACGCAGTATTTT	CASSYSTFPSTDTQYF
TRBD1	TRBV18	.	TRBJ2-1	TGTGCCAGCTCACCGCTACAGGGGGCCGGCTACAATGAGCAGTTCTTC	CASSPLQGAGYNEQFF
.	TRBV6-5	many	TRBJ2-2	TGTGCCAGCAGTTACACAAATCCGAACACCGGGGAGCTGTTTTTT	CASSYTNPNTGELFF
.	TRBV6-1	once	TRBJ1-6	TGTGCCAGCAGTGAAGCTCGGTCACCCCTCCACTTT	CASSEARSPLHF
.	TRBV11-2	few	TRBJ2-7	TGTGCCAGCAGACACCTCAAAAGCTACGAGCAGTACTTC	CASRHLKSYEQYF
.	TRBV9	once	TRBJ2-2	TGTGCCAGCAGCGTGGGGCACGGGGAGCTGTTTTTT	CASSVGHGELFF
TRBD1	TRBV5-1	.	TRBJ1-4	TGCGCCAGCAGCTTTACCGACCCGGGACAGCCTAATGAAAAACTGTTTTTT	CASSFTDPGQPNEKLFF
TRBD1	TRBV18	.	TRBJ1-5	TGTGCCAGCTCACCCCGGGACAGGGAGAATCAGCCCCAGCATTTT	CASSPRDRENQPQHF
TRBD1	TRBV6-5	.	TRBJ1-1	TGTGCCAGCAGTCCTATTGACAGGGGTAAAGAAGCTTTCTTT	CASSPIDRGKEAFF
.	TRBV7-2	.	TRBJ2-5	TGTGCCAGCAGCTCAGTCGGGGGGCGCAGGGAGACCCAGTACTTC	CASSSVGGRRETQYF
TRBD1	TRBV28	few	TRBJ2-1	TGTGCCAGCAGTTTTGGCCCTTCCCGGGACAGGACGGATGAGCAGTTCTTC	CASSFGPSRDRTDEQFF
TRBD2	TRBV7-9	.	TRBJ2-1	TGTGCCAGCAGCGTTAAGGGCTTACTAGCGGCAACAAACAATGAGCAGTTCTTC	CASSVKGLLAATNNEQFF